This T cell receptor (beta chain) emerged from a study of cytomegalovirus exposure and HLA in healthy donors. Study results and limitations: CMV serostatus alone was available as immune exposure information. It was confirmed in vitro that a few of the CMV-associated chains were specific for CMV antigens. Reports described diagnosis of cytomegalovirus status by the classifier as highly specific and sensitive.

Both 60 Vbeta primers and 13 Jbeta primers went into the PCR. As processed by the authors: About 88 million unique TCR beta chains, some 9.9 million of them shared, were counted by a later analysis. This table comes from immunoSEQ multiplex PCR, and its TCRdb copy is limited to in-frame clones, with some not included. For V, J and clone size, that table is used; D and trimming come from the DNA. This repertoire shows about 110,000 clones, about 75% found once; its top ten account for approximately 2.4%. With respect to this clone: Its antigen remains unidentified.

The clonotype was recovered from a middle-aged man in good health and CMV-seronegative. The sample consisted of PBMCs.

The CDR3 nucleotides are TGTGCCACCAGCAGAGGACCGGGGGGGGGATATACGCAGTATTTT. It encodes CATSRGPGGGYTQYF. This chain connects TRBV15 to TRBJ2-3; 8 positions match TRBD2. V shed 1 base and J 7 bases; nucleotides not matched to a gene: 7. This CDR3 comprises 15 residues. Germline lookup yields CDR1 LNHNV and CDR2 YYDKDF (reference sequence).